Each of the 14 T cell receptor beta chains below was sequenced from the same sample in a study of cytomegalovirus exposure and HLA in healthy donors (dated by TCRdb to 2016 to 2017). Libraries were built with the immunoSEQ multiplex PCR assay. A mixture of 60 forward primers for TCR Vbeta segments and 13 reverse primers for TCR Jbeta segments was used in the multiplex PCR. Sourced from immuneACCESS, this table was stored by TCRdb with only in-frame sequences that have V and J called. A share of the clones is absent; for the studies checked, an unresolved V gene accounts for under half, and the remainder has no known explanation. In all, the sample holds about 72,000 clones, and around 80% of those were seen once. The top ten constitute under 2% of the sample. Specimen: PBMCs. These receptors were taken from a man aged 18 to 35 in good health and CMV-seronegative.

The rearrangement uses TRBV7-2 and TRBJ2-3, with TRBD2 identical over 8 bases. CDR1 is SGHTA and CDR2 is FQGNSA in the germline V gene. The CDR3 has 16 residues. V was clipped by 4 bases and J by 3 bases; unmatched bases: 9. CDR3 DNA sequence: TGTGCCAGCAGCTGGCGGGCGGGGGGCCTTACAGATACGCAGTATTTT. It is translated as CASSWRAGGLTDTQYF.

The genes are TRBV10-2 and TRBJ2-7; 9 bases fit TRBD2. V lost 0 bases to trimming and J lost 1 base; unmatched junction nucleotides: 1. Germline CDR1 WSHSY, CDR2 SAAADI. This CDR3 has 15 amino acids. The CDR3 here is CASSESAGGSYEQYF. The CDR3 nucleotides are TGCGCCAGCAGTGAGTCGGCGGGAGGGTCCTACGAGCAGTACTTC.

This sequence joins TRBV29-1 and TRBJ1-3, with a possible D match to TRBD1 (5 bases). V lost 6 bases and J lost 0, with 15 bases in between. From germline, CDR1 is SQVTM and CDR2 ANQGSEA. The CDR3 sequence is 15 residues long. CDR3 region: CSVRQFGHSGNTIYF. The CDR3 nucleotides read TGCAGCGTCCGACAGTTTGGCCACTCTGGAAACACCATATATTTT.

The CDR3 coding sequence is TGTGCCAGCAGCTTAGTGGCAATTCTTAACACTGAAGCTTTCTTT. Its translation is CASSLVAILNTEAFF. The gene calls are TRBV11-2 and TRBJ1-1, with no clear D. Trimming pared 1 base from V and 2 bases from J, leaving 11 bases between. CDR1 is SGHAT and CDR2 is FQNNGV in the germline V gene. The CDR3 totals 15 residues.

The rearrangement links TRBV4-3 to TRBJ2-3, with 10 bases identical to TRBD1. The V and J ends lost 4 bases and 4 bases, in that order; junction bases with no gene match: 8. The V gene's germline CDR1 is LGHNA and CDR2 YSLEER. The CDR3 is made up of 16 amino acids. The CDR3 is CASSRTAGQGSDTQYF. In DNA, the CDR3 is TGCGCCAGCAGCCGGACAGCGGGACAGGGGTCAGATACGCAGTATTTT.

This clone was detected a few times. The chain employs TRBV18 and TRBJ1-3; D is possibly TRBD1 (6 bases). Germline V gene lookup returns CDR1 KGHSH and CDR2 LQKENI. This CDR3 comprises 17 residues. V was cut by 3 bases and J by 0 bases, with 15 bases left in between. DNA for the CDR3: TGTGCCAGCTCACCTCGCCTGGACAGCGGCTCTGGAAACACCATATATTTT. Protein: CASSPRLDSGSGNTIYF.

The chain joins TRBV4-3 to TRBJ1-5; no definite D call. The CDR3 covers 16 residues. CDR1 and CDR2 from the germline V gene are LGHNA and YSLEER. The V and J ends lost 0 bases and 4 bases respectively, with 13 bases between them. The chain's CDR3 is CASSQDPHKQNQPQHF. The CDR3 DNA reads TGCGCCAGCAGCCAAGACCCCCATAAGCAAAATCAGCCCCAGCATTTT.

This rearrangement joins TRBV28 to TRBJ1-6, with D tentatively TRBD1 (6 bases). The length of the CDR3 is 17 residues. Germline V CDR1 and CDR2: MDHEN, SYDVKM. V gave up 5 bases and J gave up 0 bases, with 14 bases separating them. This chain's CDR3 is CASSPRQASSYNSPLHF. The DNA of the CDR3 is TGTGCCAGCAGTCCCAGACAGGCTAGCTCCTATAATTCACCCCTCCACTTT. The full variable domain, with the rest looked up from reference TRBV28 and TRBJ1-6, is DVKVTQSSRYLVKRTGEKVFLECVQDMDHENMFWYRQDPGLGLRLIYFSYDVKMKEKGDIPEGYSVSREKKERFSLILESASTNQTSMYLCASSPRQASSYNSPLHFGNGTRLTVT.

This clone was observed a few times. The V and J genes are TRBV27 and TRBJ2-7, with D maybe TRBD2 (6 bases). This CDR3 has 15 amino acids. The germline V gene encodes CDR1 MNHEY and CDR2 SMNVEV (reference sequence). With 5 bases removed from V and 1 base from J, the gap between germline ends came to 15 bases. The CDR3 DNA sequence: TGTGCCAGCAGTAGGTGGAGGGCCTTTTCCTACGAGCAGTACTTC. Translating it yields CASSRWRAFSYEQYF.

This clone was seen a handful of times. The CDR3 DNA sequence: TGTGCCAGCAGCCGGAGGGACACAGATACGCAGTATTTT. Translated: CASSRRDTDTQYF. The gene calls are TRBV7-9 and TRBJ2-3; D is perhaps TRBD2 (6 bases). The CDR3 totals 13 residues. Germline lookup yields CDR1 SEHNR and CDR2 FQNEAQ (reference sequence). V was trimmed by 5 bases and J by 2 bases, leaving 8 bases between them.

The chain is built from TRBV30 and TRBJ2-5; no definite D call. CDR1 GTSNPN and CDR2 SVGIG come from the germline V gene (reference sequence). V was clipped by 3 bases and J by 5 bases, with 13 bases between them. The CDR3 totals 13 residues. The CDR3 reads CAWRAGGPETQYF. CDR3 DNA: TGTGCCTGGAGGGCAGGTGGTCCGGAGACCCAGTACTTC.

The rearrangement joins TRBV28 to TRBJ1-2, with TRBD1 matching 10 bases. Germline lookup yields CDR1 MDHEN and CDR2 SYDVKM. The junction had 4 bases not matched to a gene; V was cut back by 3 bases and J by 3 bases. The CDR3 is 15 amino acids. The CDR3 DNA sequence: TGTGCCAGCAGTTTTGCGGGGACAGGGGACTATGGCTACACCTTC. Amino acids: CASSFAGTGDYGYTF.

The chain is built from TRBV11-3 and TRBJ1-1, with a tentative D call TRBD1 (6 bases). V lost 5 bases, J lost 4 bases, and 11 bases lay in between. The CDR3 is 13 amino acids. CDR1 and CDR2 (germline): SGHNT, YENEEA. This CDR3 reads CASSHTGSTEAFF. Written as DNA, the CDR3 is TGTGCCAGCAGCCATACAGGGTCCACTGAAGCTTTCTTT.

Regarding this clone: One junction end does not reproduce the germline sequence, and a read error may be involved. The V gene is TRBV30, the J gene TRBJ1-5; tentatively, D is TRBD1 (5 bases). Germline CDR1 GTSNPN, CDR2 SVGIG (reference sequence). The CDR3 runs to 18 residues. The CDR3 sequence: CALSVRKAGIFRNQPQHF. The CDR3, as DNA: TGCGCCTTGAGTGTAAGGAAAGCAGGGATCTTTCGCAATCAGCCCCAGCATTTT.